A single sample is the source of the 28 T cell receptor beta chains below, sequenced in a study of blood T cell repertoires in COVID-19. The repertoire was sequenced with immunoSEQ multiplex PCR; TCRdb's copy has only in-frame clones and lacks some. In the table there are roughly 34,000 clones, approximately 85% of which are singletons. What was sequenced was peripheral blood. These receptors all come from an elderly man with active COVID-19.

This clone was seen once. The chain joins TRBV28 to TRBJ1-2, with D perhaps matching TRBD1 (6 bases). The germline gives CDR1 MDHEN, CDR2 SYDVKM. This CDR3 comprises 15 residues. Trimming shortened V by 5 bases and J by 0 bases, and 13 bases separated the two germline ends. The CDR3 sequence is CASSLYRDTNYGYTF. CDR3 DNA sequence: TGTGCCAGCAGTCTCTACAGGGACACTAACTATGGCTACACCTTC.

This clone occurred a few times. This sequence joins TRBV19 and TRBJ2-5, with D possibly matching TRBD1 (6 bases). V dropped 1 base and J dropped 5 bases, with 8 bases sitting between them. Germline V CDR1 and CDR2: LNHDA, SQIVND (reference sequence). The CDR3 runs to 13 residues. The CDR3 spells CASSIAGAETQYF. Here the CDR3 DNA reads TGTGCCAGTAGTATAGCAGGGGCGGAGACCCAGTACTTC. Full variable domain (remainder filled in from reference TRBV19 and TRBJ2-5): DGGITQSPKYLFRKEGQNVTLSCEQNLNHDAMYWYRQDPGQGLRLIYYSQIVNDFQKGDIAEGYSVSREKKESFPLTVTSAQKNPTAFYLCASSIAGAETQYFGPGTRLLVL.

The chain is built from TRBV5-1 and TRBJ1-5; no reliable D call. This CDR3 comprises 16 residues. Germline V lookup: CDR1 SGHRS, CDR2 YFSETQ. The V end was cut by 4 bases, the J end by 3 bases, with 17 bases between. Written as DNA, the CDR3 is TGCGCCAGCAGCAGGATTCTAAGACGGGTCAATCAGCCCCAGCATTTT. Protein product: CASSRILRRVNQPQHF.

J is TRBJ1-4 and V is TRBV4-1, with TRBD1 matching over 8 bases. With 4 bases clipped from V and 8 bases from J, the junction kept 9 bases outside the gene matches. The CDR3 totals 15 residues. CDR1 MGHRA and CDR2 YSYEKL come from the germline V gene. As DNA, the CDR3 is TGCGCCAGCAGCCGGTATGGACAGGGAAGCGAAAAACTGTTTTTT. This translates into CASSRYGQGSEKLFF.

The CDR3 region has the DNA TGTGCCAGCAGTGATATCACAGGGAACACTGAAGCTTTCTTT. This encodes CASSDITGNTEAFF. The chain employs TRBV2 and TRBJ1-1, with D perhaps matching TRBD1 (5 bases). V was clipped by 3 bases and J by 1 base, with 9 bases between them. Germline V lookup: CDR1 SNHLY, CDR2 FYNNEI. This CDR3 is 14 amino acids long.

CDR3 region: CATSRGGSVGELFF. In DNA form, the CDR3 reads TGTGCCACCAGCAGAGGAGGGTCGGTCGGGGAGCTGTTTTTT. V is TRBV15 and J is TRBJ2-2; possible D gene TRBD2, 5 bases. The CDR3 is made up of 14 amino acids. Looked up from germline, CDR1 is LNHNV and CDR2 is YYDKDF (reference sequence). The V and J ends lost 1 base and 7 bases respectively, with 10 bases between them.

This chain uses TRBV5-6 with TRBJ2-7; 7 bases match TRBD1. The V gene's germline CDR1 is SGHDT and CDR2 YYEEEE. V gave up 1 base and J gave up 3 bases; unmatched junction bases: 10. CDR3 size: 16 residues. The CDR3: CASSLYRGQNFYEQYF. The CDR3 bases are TGTGCCAGCAGCTTGTACAGGGGACAAAACTTCTACGAGCAGTACTTC.

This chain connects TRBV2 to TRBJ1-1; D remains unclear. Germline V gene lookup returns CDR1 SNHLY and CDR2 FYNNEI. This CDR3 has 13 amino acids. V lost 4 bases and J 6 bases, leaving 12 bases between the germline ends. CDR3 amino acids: CASSATPTAEAFF. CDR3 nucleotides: TGTGCCAGCAGTGCCACCCCAACTGCTGAAGCTTTCTTT.

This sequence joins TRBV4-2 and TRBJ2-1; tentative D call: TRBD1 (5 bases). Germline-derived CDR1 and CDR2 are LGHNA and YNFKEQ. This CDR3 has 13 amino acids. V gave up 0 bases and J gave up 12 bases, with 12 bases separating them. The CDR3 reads CASSQDIRGRQFF. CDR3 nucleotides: TGTGCCAGCAGCCAAGATATTAGGGGAAGGCAGTTCTTC.

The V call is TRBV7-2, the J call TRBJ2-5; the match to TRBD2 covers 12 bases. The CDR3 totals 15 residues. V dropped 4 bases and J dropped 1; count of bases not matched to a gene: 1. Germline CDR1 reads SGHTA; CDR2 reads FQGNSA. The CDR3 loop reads CASSSTSGGQETQYF. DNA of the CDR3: TGTGCCAGCAGCTCGACTAGCGGGGGCCAAGAGACCCAGTACTTC.

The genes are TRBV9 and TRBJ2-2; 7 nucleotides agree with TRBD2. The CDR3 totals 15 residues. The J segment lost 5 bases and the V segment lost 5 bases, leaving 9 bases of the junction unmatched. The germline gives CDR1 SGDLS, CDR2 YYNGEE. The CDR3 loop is CASSSHGGRTGELFF. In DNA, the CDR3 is TGTGCCAGCAGTAGCCACGGGGGGAGGACCGGGGAGCTGTTTTTT.

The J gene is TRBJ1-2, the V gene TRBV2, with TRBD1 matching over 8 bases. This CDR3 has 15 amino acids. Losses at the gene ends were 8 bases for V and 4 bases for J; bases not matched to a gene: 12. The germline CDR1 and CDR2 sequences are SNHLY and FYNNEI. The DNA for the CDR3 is TGTGCCAGCGGGCCAGGGGGCACCTCCATCTATGGCTACACCTTC. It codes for CASGPGGTSIYGYTF.

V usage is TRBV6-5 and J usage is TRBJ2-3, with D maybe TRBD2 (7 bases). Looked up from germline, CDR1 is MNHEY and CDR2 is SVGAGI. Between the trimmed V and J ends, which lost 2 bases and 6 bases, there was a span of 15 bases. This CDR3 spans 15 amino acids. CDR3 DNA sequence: TGTGCCAGCAGTTACGCGGGGGCGGGGGAGGATACGCAGTATTTT. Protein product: CASSYAGAGEDTQYF.

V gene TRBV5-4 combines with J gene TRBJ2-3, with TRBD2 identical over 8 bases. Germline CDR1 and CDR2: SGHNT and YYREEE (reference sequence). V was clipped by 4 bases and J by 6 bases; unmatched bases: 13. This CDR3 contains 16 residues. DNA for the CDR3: TGTGCCAGCAGCCGGACAGCGGGGGTAGATGGGGATACGCAGTATTTT. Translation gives CASSRTAGVDGDTQYF.

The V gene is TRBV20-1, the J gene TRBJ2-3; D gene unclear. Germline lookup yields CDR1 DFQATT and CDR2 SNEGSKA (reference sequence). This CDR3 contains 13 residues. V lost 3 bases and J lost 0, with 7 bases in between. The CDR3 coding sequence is TGCAGTGCTAGTAAGCCTAGCACAGATACGCAGTATTTT. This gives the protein CSASKPSTDTQYF.

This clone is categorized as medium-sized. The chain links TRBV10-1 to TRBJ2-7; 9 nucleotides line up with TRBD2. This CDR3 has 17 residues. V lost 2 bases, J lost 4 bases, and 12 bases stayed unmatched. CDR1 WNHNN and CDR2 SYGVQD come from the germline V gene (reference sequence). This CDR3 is CASSESSGGPWEYEQYF. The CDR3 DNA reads TGCGCCAGCAGTGAGAGTAGCGGGGGTCCCTGGGAATACGAGCAGTACTTC.

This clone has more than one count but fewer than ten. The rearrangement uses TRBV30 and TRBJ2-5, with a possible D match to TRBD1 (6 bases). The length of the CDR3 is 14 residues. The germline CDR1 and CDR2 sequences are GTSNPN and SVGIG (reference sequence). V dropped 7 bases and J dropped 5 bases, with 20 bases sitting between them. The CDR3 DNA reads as TGTGCCTTGAAAGTCCAGGGGAATCAGGAGACCCAGTACTTC. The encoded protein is CALKVQGNQETQYF.

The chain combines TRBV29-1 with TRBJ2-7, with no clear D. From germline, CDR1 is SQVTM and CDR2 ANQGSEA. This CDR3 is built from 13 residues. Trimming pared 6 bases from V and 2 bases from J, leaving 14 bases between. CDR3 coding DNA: TGCAGCGTCCGCGATATGGCGGCCTACGAGCAGTACTTC. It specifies CSVRDMAAYEQYF.

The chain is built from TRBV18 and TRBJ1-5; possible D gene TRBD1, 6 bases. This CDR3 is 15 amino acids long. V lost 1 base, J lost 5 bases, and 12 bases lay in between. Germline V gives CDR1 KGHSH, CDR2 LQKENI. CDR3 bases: TGTGCCAGCTCACCACTCCAGGGGACCGATCAGCCCCAGCATTTT. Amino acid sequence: CASSPLQGTDQPQHF.

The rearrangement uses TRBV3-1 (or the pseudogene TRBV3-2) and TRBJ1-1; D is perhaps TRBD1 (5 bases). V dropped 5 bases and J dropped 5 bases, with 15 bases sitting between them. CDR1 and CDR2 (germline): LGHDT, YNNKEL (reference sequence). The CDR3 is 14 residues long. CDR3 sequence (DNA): TGTGCCAGCAGCAAGACTGTAGGGGTAACTGAAGCTTTCTTT. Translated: CASSKTVGVTEAFF.

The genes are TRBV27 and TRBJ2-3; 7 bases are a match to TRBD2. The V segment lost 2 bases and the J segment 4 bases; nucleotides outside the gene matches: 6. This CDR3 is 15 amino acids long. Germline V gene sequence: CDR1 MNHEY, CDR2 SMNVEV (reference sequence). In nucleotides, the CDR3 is TGTGCCAGCAGTTTAAGACTAGCTTTGGCAGATACGCAGTATTTT. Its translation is CASSLRLALADTQYF.

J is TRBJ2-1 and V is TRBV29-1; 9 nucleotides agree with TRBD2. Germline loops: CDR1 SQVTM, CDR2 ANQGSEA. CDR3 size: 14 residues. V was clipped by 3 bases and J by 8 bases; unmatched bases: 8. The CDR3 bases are TGCAGCGTTGATGGCGGGGGGGCCGGGGATGAGCAGTTCTTC. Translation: CSVDGGGAGDEQFF.

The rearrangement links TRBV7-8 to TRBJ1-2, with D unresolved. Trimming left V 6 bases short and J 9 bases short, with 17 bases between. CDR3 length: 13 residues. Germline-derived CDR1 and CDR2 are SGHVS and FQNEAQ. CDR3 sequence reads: CASSLIGVMSYTF. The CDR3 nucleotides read TGTGCCAGCAGTCTTATCGGGGTTATGAGCTACACCTTC.

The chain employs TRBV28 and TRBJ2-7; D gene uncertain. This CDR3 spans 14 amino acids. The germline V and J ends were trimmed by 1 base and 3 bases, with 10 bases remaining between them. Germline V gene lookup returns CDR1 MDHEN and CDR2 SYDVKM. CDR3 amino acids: CASSLYLDGYEQYF. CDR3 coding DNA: TGTGCCAGCAGTTTATACCTAGATGGCTACGAGCAGTACTTC.

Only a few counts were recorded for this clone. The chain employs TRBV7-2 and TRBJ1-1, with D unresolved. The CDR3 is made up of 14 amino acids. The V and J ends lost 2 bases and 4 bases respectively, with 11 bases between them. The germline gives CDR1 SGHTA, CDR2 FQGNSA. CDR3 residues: CASSLTGWSTEAFF. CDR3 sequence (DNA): TGTGCCAGCAGCTTAACGGGGTGGAGCACTGAAGCTTTCTTT.

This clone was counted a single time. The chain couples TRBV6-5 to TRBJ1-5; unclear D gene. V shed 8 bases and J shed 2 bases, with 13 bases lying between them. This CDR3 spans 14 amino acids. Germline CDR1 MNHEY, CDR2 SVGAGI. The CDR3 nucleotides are TGTGCCAGCTTTAGTCAAGCCGGCAATCAGCCCCAGCATTTT. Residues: CASFSQAGNQPQHF.

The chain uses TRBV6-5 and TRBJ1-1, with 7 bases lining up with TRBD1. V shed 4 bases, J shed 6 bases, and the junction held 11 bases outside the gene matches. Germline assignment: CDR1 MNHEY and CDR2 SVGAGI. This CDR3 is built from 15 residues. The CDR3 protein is CASSSRNRGSAEAFF. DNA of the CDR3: TGTGCCAGCAGTTCCCGCAACAGGGGTAGCGCTGAAGCTTTCTTT.

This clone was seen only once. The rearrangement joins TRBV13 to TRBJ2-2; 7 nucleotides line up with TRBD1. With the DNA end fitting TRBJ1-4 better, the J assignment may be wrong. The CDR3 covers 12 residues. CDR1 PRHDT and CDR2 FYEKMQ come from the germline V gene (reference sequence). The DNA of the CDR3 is TGTGCCAGCAGCTCCGAGGGGGCAAAACTGTTTTTT. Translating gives CASSSEGAKLFF.